The 4 T cell receptor beta chains given below trace back to one sample, sequenced in a study of Graves' ophthalmopathy and Graves' hyperthyroidism. The authors amplified TCR beta CDR3 regions from RNA transcripts. Following a first-round RT-PCR that used HTBI primers, a second-round multiplex PCR was carried out. TCRdb used MiXCR to reprocess the multiplex PCR reads, holding one entry per CDR3 protein. The sample lists around 670,000 distinct CDR3 sequences, 40% occurring once. Specimen: peripheral blood. All receptors derive from an adult man with Graves' ophthalmopathy.

With respect to this clonotype: It may be a read error: a sequence one base away is much more abundant. V gene TRBV7-6 combines with J gene TRBJ2-5; 12 bases match TRBD1. The CDR3 has 15 amino acids. CDR1 and CDR2 from the germline V gene are SGHVS and FNYEAQ. After removal of 5 bases from V and 5 bases from J, the junction contained 6 bases not matched to a gene. CDR3 in DNA: TGTGCCAGCAGCCATGGGACAGGGGGCACGGAGACCCAGTACTTC. Its protein product is CASSHGTGGTETQYF.

This clonotype was counted once. The junction and the germline gene differ at one end; a read error may be behind it. The chain joins TRBV10-3 to TRBJ1-1; 9 positions agree with TRBD1. Germline assignment: CDR1 ENHRY and CDR2 SYGVKD. This CDR3 spans 14 amino acids. CDR3 nucleotides: TGTGCCAGCAGTTACAGAGGACAGGGGACTGAAGCTTTCTTT. It yields the protein CASSYRGQGTEAFF.

V is TRBV12-3 or TRBV12-4 and J is TRBJ1-5; a weak D match, TRBD1 (6 bases). V gave up 5 bases and J gave up 7 bases, with 18 bases separating them. The CDR3 spans 15 residues. CDR3 amino acids: CASSPTSGGHQPQHF. For the CDR3, the DNA is TGTGCCAGCAGTCCCACATCTGGGGGACACCAGCCCCAGCATTTT.

J is TRBJ2-5 and V is TRBV19; D possibly corresponds to TRBD1 (6 bases). The V gene lost 2 bases and the J gene lost 9 bases, with 19 bases spanning the gap. Germline CDR1 reads LNHDA; CDR2 reads SQIVND (reference sequence). This CDR3 comprises 15 residues. The CDR3 reads CASSIMGAAGQPQYF. The CDR3, as DNA: TGTGCCAGTAGTATAATGGGGGCCGCCGGTCAGCCCCAGTACTTC.